The clone carrying this TCR beta chain was seen at least ten times. This record belongs to a study of T cells after posttransplantation cyclophosphamide. CDR1 SGHTS and CDR2 YDEGEE come from the germline V gene. The germline V and J ends were trimmed by 6 bases and 9 bases, with 16 bases remaining between them. CDR3 size: 14 residues. This table comes from immunoSEQ multiplex PCR, and its TCRdb copy is limited to in-frame clones, with some not included. This sample includes around 39,000 clones with no singletons; its ten biggest clones take up about 1.2%. This chain joins TRBV5-8 and TRBJ1-6; no definite D call. The sequence was obtained from a girl under 18 in good health, CMV-negative, and a related stem cell transplant donor. Input material: PBMCs. CDR3 DNA sequence: TGTGCCAGCAACAACGGACGGAGCGGTTCACCCCTCCACTTT. This codes for CASNNGRSGSPLHF.